This T cell receptor (beta chain) was obtained from a study of blood T cell repertoires in COVID-19. For the study at large: Samples representing acute and convalescent COVID-19 were sourced from the United States, Italy and Spain. The analysed material was cDNA or gDNA that came from T cells, B-cell-depleted T cells, or PBMCs.

Per the study methods: Estimation of nucleated cell counts was performed using reference gene primer amplification. Assay used: immunoSEQ multiplex PCR; TCRdb lists only in-frame clones, some missing. From that table come the V and J calls and clone size; the DNA was used to work out D and trimming. The sample holds about 100,000 clones, 87% seen once. Germline loops: CDR1 SGDLS, CDR2 YYNGEE. Germline trimming cut 3 bases from V and 8 bases from J; bases unmatched to any gene: 15. The CDR3 totals 17 residues. Sample: peripheral blood. This TCR came from a man over 45 with active COVID-19. This chain uses TRBV9 with TRBJ2-1, with 9 positions matching TRBD2. CDR3 loop: CASSERGDWTANDEQFF. CDR3 DNA sequence: TGTGCCAGCAGCGAGCGGGGGGATTGGACGGCTAATGATGAGCAGTTCTTC.